The next 22 T cell receptor beta chains were all read from a single sample in a study of blood T cells in healthy people across ages. Alongside a J-beta primer mix, a sample-barcoded 5' primer served in a second PCR lasting about 6 to 12 cycles. From the 5' RACE reads, TCRdb called clonotypes with MiXCR, one entry per CDR3 protein. In the table there are some 1,800,000 distinct CDR3 sequences, roughly two fifths of which are singletons. Sample: blood. These receptors were collected from a human donor in good health.

This chain uses TRBV5-1 with TRBJ2-2; the D gene is possibly TRBD2 (5 bases). Trimming shortened V by 2 bases and J by 3 bases, and 11 bases separated the two germline ends. Germline V gives CDR1 SGHRS, CDR2 YFSETQ. The CDR3 extends over 15 amino acids. CDR3 amino acids: CASSFAGLDTGELFF. CDR3 coding DNA: TGCGCCAGCAGCTTTGCGGGCCTAGACACCGGGGAGCTGTTTTTT. Supplemented by reference TRBV5-1 and TRBJ2-2, the full variable domain reads KAGVTQTPRYLIKTRGQQVTLSCSPISGHRSVSWYQQTPGQGLQFLFEYFSETQRNKGNFPGRFSGRQFSNSRSEMNVSTLELGDSALYLCASSFAGLDTGELFFGEGSRLTVL.

The V and J genes are TRBV6-1 and TRBJ2-1; D is perhaps TRBD1 (5 bases). With 5 bases removed from V and 0 bases from J, the gap between germline ends came to 11 bases. CDR3 length equals 15 residues. CDR1 MNHNS and CDR2 SASEGT come from the germline V gene. DNA of the CDR3: TGTGCCAGCAGTAAACAGGATAGCTCCTACAATGAGCAGTTCTTC. As protein: CASSKQDSSYNEQFF.

This rearrangement joins TRBV5-1 to TRBJ2-3; possibly TRBD1 or TRBD2 for D (6 bases each). The V gene's germline CDR1 is SGHRS and CDR2 YFSETQ. The V and J ends lost 0 bases and 6 bases respectively, with 11 bases between them. This CDR3 spans 14 amino acids. The CDR3 reads CASSLDVGGDTQYF. CDR3 nucleotides: TGCGCCAGCAGCTTGGATGTAGGGGGGGATACGCAGTATTTT.

This chain links TRBV4-2 with TRBJ1-2, with D possibly matching TRBD1 (5 bases). From germline, CDR1 is LGHNA and CDR2 YNFKEQ. The CDR3 spans 16 residues. V gave up 0 bases and J gave up 1 base, with 12 bases separating them. Written as DNA, the CDR3 is TGTGCCAGCAGCCAAGATCTCCCGGGACGTAACTATGGCTACACCTTC. Its translation is CASSQDLPGRNYGYTF.

In its sample, this clonotype was seen once. The chain couples TRBV10-3 to TRBJ1-4; no clear D. Per the germline V gene, CDR1 is ENHRY and CDR2 is SYGVKD. CDR3 length equals 12 residues. Trimming took off 2 bases at V and 7 bases at J, with 5 bases between the two ends. CDR3 sequence: CAISEDPEKLFF. The CDR3, as DNA: TGTGCCATCAGTGAGGACCCTGAAAAACTGTTTTTT.

CDR3 nucleotide sequence: TGTGCCAGCAGCCCCAATGGACATCCCACAGATACGCAGTATTTT. It yields the protein CASSPNGHPTDTQYF. The chain couples TRBV7-3 to TRBJ2-3; maybe TRBD1 (5 bases). The germline CDR1 and CDR2 sequences are SGHTA and FQGTGA. Trimming took 5 bases from V and 2 from J, leaving 14 bases between them. The CDR3 totals 15 residues.

The chain is built from TRBV28 and TRBJ2-2; either TRBD1 or TRBD2 may fit D (5 bases each). Trimming removed 2 bases at V and 0 bases at J, with 10 bases between. The CDR3 is 16 amino acids. CDR1 and CDR2 from the germline V gene are MDHEN and SYDVKM. In nucleotides, the CDR3 is TGTGCCAGCAGTTTAACAGGACTTACGAACACCGGGGAGCTGTTTTTT. Its protein product is CASSLTGLTNTGELFF.

The V and J genes are TRBV5-1 and TRBJ2-1; D possibly corresponds to TRBD1 (6 bases). This CDR3 comprises 13 residues. Germline V gives CDR1 SGHRS, CDR2 YFSETQ. Between the trimmed V and J ends, which lost 3 bases and 5 bases, there was a span of 9 bases. The CDR3 sequence is CASSYQGNNEQFF. The CDR3 coding sequence is TGCGCCAGCAGCTATCAGGGGAACAATGAGCAGTTCTTC.

The CDR3 region is CASSNPSSYGYTF. CDR3 nucleotides: TGTGCCAGCAGTAACCCTTCCTCCTATGGCTACACCTTC. The chain combines TRBV12-3 or TRBV12-4 with TRBJ1-2, with unresolved D. CDR3 length: 13 residues. V shed 5 bases and J shed 4 bases, with 11 bases lying between them.

The genes are TRBV9 and TRBJ2-1; D is unresolved. Trimming pared 2 bases from V and 4 bases from J, leaving 13 bases between. The CDR3 runs 15 residues. The germline V gene encodes CDR1 SGDLS and CDR2 YYNGEE. The DNA of the CDR3 is TGTGCCAGCAGCGTCATGGCAGGTGGTTACAATGAGCAGTTCTTC. Translating it yields CASSVMAGGYNEQFF.

This clonotype was counted between two and nine times. This chain joins TRBV12-3 or TRBV12-4 and TRBJ1-1, with a tentative D call TRBD1 (5 bases). The CDR3 has 13 amino acids. Trimming took off 5 bases at V and 4 bases at J, with 11 bases between the two ends. CDR3 nucleotides: TGTGCCAGCAGTCCAGGGTTTGTCACTGAAGCTTTCTTT. Its translation: CASSPGFVTEAFF.

The chain has TRBV5-1 and TRBJ1-5; 7 bases are shared with TRBD1. CDR3 size: 13 residues. Germline V gene lookup returns CDR1 SGHRS and CDR2 YFSETQ. V gave up 9 bases and J gave up 4 bases; unmatched junction bases: 7. CDR3 DNA sequence: TGCGCCACTTCTAGGGGGCCTAATCAGCCCCAGCATTTT. Translated, it gives CATSRGPNQPQHF.

The CDR3 DNA reads TGCGCCAGCAGCCAAGCTAGCGGAAACAATGAGCAGTTCTTC. As protein: CASSQASGNNEQFF. The chain links TRBV4-3 to TRBJ2-1, with 7 bases lining up with TRBD2. The ends lost 1 base at V and 5 bases at J; junction bases unmatched: 2. Germline-derived CDR1 and CDR2 are LGHNA and YSLEER. The CDR3 spans 14 residues.

This clonotype has more than one count but fewer than ten. The chain has TRBV28 and TRBJ2-5; the D gene is possibly TRBD2 (5 bases). CDR1 and CDR2 from the germline V gene are MDHEN and SYDVKM. The CDR3 spans 15 residues. Trimming shortened V by 5 bases and J by 5 bases, and 18 bases separated the two germline ends. CDR3 amino acids: CASSHGGGLEETQYF. The CDR3 DNA sequence: TGTGCCAGCAGTCACGGTGGCGGGCTTGAGGAGACCCAGTACTTC.

This chain uses TRBV12-3 or TRBV12-4 with TRBJ1-5; 7 positions agree with TRBD1. V lost 7 bases, J lost 5 bases, and 2 bases stayed unmatched. The CDR3 is made up of 12 amino acids. CDR3 DNA: TGTGCCAGCAAGCAGGGGGATCAGCCCCAGCATTTT. This codes for CASKQGDQPQHF.

This clonotype was observed a handful of times. The chain employs TRBV5-1 and TRBJ2-3; 14 bases are shared with TRBD2. CDR1 SGHRS and CDR2 YFSETQ come from the germline V gene. The J segment lost 7 bases and the V segment lost 4 bases, leaving 5 bases of the junction unmatched. This CDR3 is built from 15 residues. The CDR3, as DNA: TGCGCCAGCAGCGGCGGGACTAGCGGGGGTTATACGCAGTATTTT. It translates to CASSGGTSGGYTQYF.

This clonotype has only a few counts. The V gene is TRBV6-6, the J gene TRBJ2-5; 8 bases fit TRBD2. Germline-derived CDR1 and CDR2 are MNHNY and SVGAGI (reference sequence). CDR3 size: 16 residues. With V trimmed by 0 bases and J by 9 bases, 12 bases remained unmatched. CDR3 in DNA: TGTGCCAGCAGTTACTCACTAGCGGCCCCGGGTGGGGCCCAGTACTTC. Amino acid sequence: CASSYSLAAPGGAQYF.

J is TRBJ2-1 and V is TRBV6-2 or TRBV6-3; D might be TRBD2 (7 bases). V was cut by 7 bases and J by 8 bases, with 18 bases left in between. This CDR3 spans 14 amino acids. CDR1 and CDR2 from the germline V gene are MNHEY and SVGEGT. The CDR3 spells CASTRRGRGDEQFF. The CDR3 bases are TGTGCCAGCACCCGGCGGGGGAGGGGGGATGAGCAGTTCTTC.

The chain has TRBV7-9 and TRBJ1-1; no clear D gene. CDR1 SEHNR and CDR2 FQNEAQ come from the germline V gene (reference sequence). The CDR3 contains 12 residues. Trimming removed 5 bases at V and 7 bases at J, with 11 bases between. CDR3 residues: CASSPSDGEAFF. The CDR3 bases are TGTGCCAGCAGCCCTTCGGACGGTGAAGCTTTCTTT.

The chain carries TRBV5-1 and TRBJ1-1; 7 nucleotides match TRBD1. V was clipped by 0 bases and J by 5 bases; unmatched bases: 13. The CDR3 sequence is 17 residues long. Germline CDR1 reads SGHRS; CDR2 reads YFSETQ. The CDR3 region has the DNA TGCGCCAGCAGCTTGGATTTCCGGGTAGGGGGCTCGACTGAAGCTTTCTTT. Translating it yields CASSLDFRVGGSTEAFF.

V gene TRBV10-3 combines with J gene TRBJ2-3; TRBD1 matches 8 bases. Germline loops: CDR1 ENHRY, CDR2 SYGVKD. The V gene end was trimmed by 0 bases and the J gene end by 1 base; junction bases not matched to a gene: 0. The CDR3 runs to 15 residues. The DNA for the CDR3 is TGTGCCATCAGTGAGTCGGGACAGGGCACAGATACGCAGTATTTT. Translating it yields CAISESGQGTDTQYF.

In its sample, this clonotype was seen a few times. The V call is TRBV6-6, the J call TRBJ2-6, with D possibly being TRBD2 (6 bases). This CDR3 has 18 residues. With 2 bases removed from V and 0 bases from J, the gap between germline ends came to 14 bases. The germline V gene encodes CDR1 MNHNY and CDR2 SVGAGI (reference sequence). Written as DNA, the CDR3 is TGTGCCAGCAGTTACCAGGGACTGGGACTCTCTGGGGCCAACGTCCTGACTTTC. Its translation: CASSYQGLGLSGANVLTF.